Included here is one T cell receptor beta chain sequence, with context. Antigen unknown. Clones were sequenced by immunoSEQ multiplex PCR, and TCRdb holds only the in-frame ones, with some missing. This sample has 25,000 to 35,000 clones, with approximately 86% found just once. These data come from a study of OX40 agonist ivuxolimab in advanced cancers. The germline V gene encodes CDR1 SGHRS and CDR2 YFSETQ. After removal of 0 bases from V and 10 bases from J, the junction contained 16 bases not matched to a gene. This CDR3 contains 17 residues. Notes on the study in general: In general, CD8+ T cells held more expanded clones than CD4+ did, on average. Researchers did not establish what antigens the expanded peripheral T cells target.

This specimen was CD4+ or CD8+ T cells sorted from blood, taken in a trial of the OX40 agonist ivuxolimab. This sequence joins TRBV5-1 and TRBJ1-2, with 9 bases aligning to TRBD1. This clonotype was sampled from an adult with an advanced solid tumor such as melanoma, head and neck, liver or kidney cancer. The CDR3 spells CASSLESTGTGSGAYTF. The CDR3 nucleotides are TGCGCCAGCAGCTTGGAGAGCACCGGGACAGGGTCGGGGGCCTACACCTTC.